This record covers a single T cell receptor beta chain. Its antigen is unknown. Per-nucleotide qualities are absent, and no much larger clonotype sits a single base away. These data are taken from a study of shared clonotypes between healthy human individuals (dated by TCRdb to the early 2020s). With regard to the full study: A couple of women and a few men aged 18 to 49 years were included in the cohort. To estimate repertoire size and how much clonotype sharing occurs between individuals, the study deeply sequenced the blood TCR repertoires of 4 to 6 healthy adults. Different laboratories and diverse techniques were used to prepare libraries and sequence TCR repertoires, to increase sequencing depth and limit assay-specific biases. Between about 0.8 and 9.5 billion PBMCs per donor were obtained by leukapheresis.

The donors were healthy, HIV-negative adults who had no recently reported acute infections or vaccinations. Every donor was a Caucasian adult residing in Nashville, Tennessee, USA. For unsorted samples, approximately 84 million PBMCs were counted, and genomic DNA was extracted using the QIAamp DNA Blood Mini kit. After blood collection by leukapheresis, PBMCs were isolated using Ficoll-Histopaque density gradient centrifugation and then cryopreserved in the vapor phase of liquid nitrogen. The CDR3 contains 15 residues, cysteine and phenylalanine counted. Only the CDR3 DNA stays, 45 bases, in frame from base 1. From a lookup of the germline V gene (reference sequence), CDR1 and CDR2 are SEHNR and FQNEAQ. The V end gives up 3 bases and the J end 4 bases, leaving 8 bases in the junction not matched to a gene. TCR CDR3 regions were amplified from genomic DNA by multiplex PCR using the deep immunoSEQ assay. For each cell subset, the extracted genomic DNA was distributed evenly across all wells of several immunoSEQ 96-well plates, and each plate served as one replicate. For unsorted PBMC, 300 to 350 ng genomic DNA, equal to roughly 32,000 T cell genomes, was loaded into each replicate PCR. Unsorted PBMC genomic DNA was sequenced across ten immunoSEQ deep assay plates. Purified libraries were measured with a Qubit 3.0 fluorometer, size-checked on a Bioanalyzer 2100, and measured again with the KAPA Library Quantification kit. Each immunoSEQ 96-well plate was sequenced on its own single-read 150-cycle Illumina NextSeq 550 flow cell. In the original analysis: Because only junctional sequences without quality scores were contained in the immunoSEQ output, filtering matching that applied to full-length reads could not be performed. Sequences were annotated with PyIR, a Python wrapper for IgBLAST v1.9, and V/J genes and CDR3 were assigned using IMGT germline references. Reads with weak V/J assignments (E-value above 1e-6), missing CDR3, stop codons, out-of-frame junctions, or ambiguous translated residues were removed. V3J clonotypes were defined by identical inferred V gene, J gene, and CDR3 amino acid sequence. The percentage overlap between two repertoires was calculated by dividing the number of shared unique clonotypes by the size of the smaller repertoire. Richness of each repertoire was evaluated using RTK rarefaction, the Chao1 estimator, and Recon v2.1 estimates of unobserved clonotypes. TCRdb took over this immuneACCESS table, retaining in-frame rearrangements with V and J assigned. Such tables are incomplete; in checked studies, under half of the missing clones stem from an unresolved V gene, and the remainder is unexplained. Clone size and the V and J calls come from that table; the DNA yielded D and trimming. For this sample the table gives 550,000 to 600,000 clones, of which around 80% were detected only once. The ten most abundant clones make up around 12% of the sample.

Overall study outcomes, separate from this receptor: Based on pairwise subsampling, the degree of clonotype sharing among donors was expected to be affected by sequencing depth. Because the study included a small number of donors, the genetic and exposure-history diversity represented was limited. Sampling was restricted to blood, and TCR repertoires in tissues likely differ from the TCR repertoires found in blood.

The sequence derives from a woman aged 35 to 49 in good health. Some clones in this sample may be carry-over from other donors' samples. Sequencing input: PBMCs. Recombination joined TRBV7-9 with TRBJ1-1, with TRBD1 matching 7 junction bases. The CDR3 region has the sequence CASSLGDSPSTEAFF. The sequenced DNA: TGTGCCAGCAGCTTGGGGGACAGTCCCTCCACTGAAGCTTTCTTT.